These 11 T cell receptor beta chains came from one sample sequenced in a study of CD8+CD57+ T cells in acquired aplastic anemia. The TCR beta profiling, which covered VDJ combination and CDR3 sequence, was carried out using genomic DNA as the template. TCRdb itself ran the reads through MiXCR, one entry per CDR3 protein. The sample has just over 200,000 distinct CDR3 sequences; roughly 60% are singletons. The authors sequenced patients whose flow cytometry had shown CD8+CD57+ cell expansion. Sequences were obtained from sorted CD4+, CD8+, or CD8+CD57+ T cells (not recorded which) from PBMCs. These receptors all stem from a human donor with aplastic anemia.

V is TRBV7-9 and J is TRBJ2-7, with 7 bases identical to TRBD1. Germline V CDR1 and CDR2: SEHNR, FQNEAQ (reference sequence). The V gene end was trimmed by 5 bases and the J gene end by 2 bases; junction bases not matched to a gene: 6. The CDR3 length is 14 residues. CDR3 bases: TGTGCCAGCAGCCTCGGGACAGAGCCCTACGAGCAGTACTTC. It translates to CASSLGTEPYEQYF. Together with reference TRBV7-9 and TRBJ2-7, the CDR3 gives the full variable domain: DTGVSQNPRHKITKRGQNVTFRCDPISEHNRLYWYRQTLGQGPEFLTYFQNEAQLEKSRLLSDRFSAERPKGSFSTLEIQRTEQGDSAMYLCASSLGTEPYEQYFGPGTRLTVT.

This clonotype occurred many times. J is TRBJ1-1 and V is TRBV15; 9 bases are shared with TRBD1. The CDR3 has 17 residues. The ends lost 2 bases at V and 1 base at J; junction bases unmatched: 8. Germline lookup yields CDR1 LNHNV and CDR2 YYDKDF (reference sequence). This CDR3 is CATSRPFPGQGNTEAFF. The CDR3 DNA follows: TGTGCCACCAGCAGACCATTTCCGGGACAGGGGAACACTGAAGCTTTCTTT. Variable domain in full (rest from reference TRBV15 and TRBJ1-1): DAMVIQNPRYQVTQFGKPVTLSCSQTLNHNVMYWYQQKSSQAPKLLFHYYDKDFNNEADTPDNFQSRRPNTSFCFLDIRSPGLGDTAMYLCATSRPFPGQGNTEAFFGQGTRLTVV.

Note on this clonotype: A junction boundary mismatches the germline segment, possibly from a read error. The rearrangement joins TRBV2 to TRBJ2-1; 9 nucleotides line up with TRBD2. There are 16 residues in the CDR3. The germline V gene has CDR1 SNHLY and CDR2 FYNNEI. This CDR3 is CASRQSASGKHFGEFF. The CDR3 region has the DNA TGCGCCAGCAGACAGTCAGCTAGCGGGAAACATTTTGGGGAGTTCTTC.

The chain links TRBV15 to TRBJ2-5; 9 nucleotides match TRBD1. CDR1 and CDR2 (germline): LNHNV, YYDKDF (reference sequence). There are 16 residues in the CDR3. The V and J ends lost 5 bases and 3 bases, in that order; junction bases with no gene match: 10. CDR3 loop: CATSAEIQGAKETQYF. In DNA, the CDR3 is TGTGCCACCAGCGCCGAAATACAGGGGGCAAAAGAGACCCAGTACTTC.

The V gene is TRBV19, the J gene TRBJ2-1; no clear D. Trimming pared 5 bases from V and 2 bases from J, leaving 13 bases between. Germline V gives CDR1 LNHDA, CDR2 SQIVND (reference sequence). There are 15 residues in the CDR3. CDR3 residues: CASSARVAPYNEQFF. The CDR3 DNA follows: TGTGCCAGTAGTGCCCGGGTGGCTCCCTACAATGAGCAGTTCTTC.

This chain joins TRBV5-4 and TRBJ2-3, with D possibly TRBD2 on 5 matching bases. V was shortened by 10 bases and J by 0 bases, with 18 bases between the two germline ends. Germline CDR1 and CDR2: SGHNT and YYREEE (reference sequence). This CDR3 contains 15 residues. The CDR3 nucleotides are TGTGCCTTAGCAAACCAGCGGTTTAGCACAGATACGCAGTATTTT. It codes for CALANQRFSTDTQYF. Variable domain in full (rest from reference TRBV5-4 and TRBJ2-3): ETGVTQSPTHLIKTRGQQVTLRCSSQSGHNTVSWYQQALGQGPQFIFQYYREEENGRGNFPPRFSGLQFPNYSSELNVNALELDDSALYLCALANQRFSTDTQYFGPGTRLTVL.

The chain links TRBV29-1 to TRBJ2-1; 8 nucleotides align to TRBD1. The CDR3 has 13 amino acids. Trimming removed 7 bases from V and 4 bases from J; junction bases left unmatched: 6. Germline loops: CDR1 SQVTM, CDR2 ANQGSEA. The CDR3 sequence: CSAERQGYNEQFF. As DNA, the CDR3 is TGCAGCGCCGAACGACAGGGGTACAATGAGCAGTTCTTC.

This clonotype was observed a single time. This chain joins TRBV5-1 and TRBJ2-7, with no clear D. Germline CDR1 is SGHRS and CDR2 is YFSETQ. Trimming stripped 4 bases from V and 0 bases from J, with 11 bases between. The CDR3 has 14 amino acids. CDR3 sequence (DNA): TGCGCCAGCAGCCCCTCGAGGAGCTCCTACGAGCAGTACTTC. Translating gives CASSPSRSSYEQYF.

This clonotype was picked up one time. The rearrangement uses TRBV20-1 and TRBJ1-2, with 10 nucleotides matching TRBD1. CDR1 is DFQATT and CDR2 is SNEGSKA in the germline V gene (reference sequence). V lost 7 bases to trimming and J lost 2 bases; unmatched junction nucleotides: 7. CDR3 length: 14 residues. The CDR3 nucleotides are TGCAGTGTTTGGGACAGGGGCGAGAACTATGGCTACACCTTC. Its translation is CSVWDRGENYGYTF.

The J gene is TRBJ1-2, the V gene TRBV14, with a weak D call TRBD1 (5 bases). Looked up from germline, CDR1 is SGHDN and CDR2 is FVKESK. Trimming removed 0 bases at V and 2 bases at J, with 10 bases between. CDR3 size: 15 residues. The chain's CDR3 is CASSQDPDSNYGYTF. CDR3 bases: TGTGCCAGCAGCCAAGATCCCGACAGCAACTATGGCTACACCTTC.

The CDR3 loop is CATSSVSEGKPQHF. In DNA, the CDR3 is TGTGCCACCAGCAGCGTCAGTGAGGGCAAGCCCCAGCATTTT. V usage is TRBV15 and J usage is TRBJ1-5; no definite D call. The V end lost 3 bases, the J end lost 8 bases, and 14 bases lay between the germline ends. This CDR3 spans 14 amino acids. The V gene's germline CDR1 is LNHNV and CDR2 YYDKDF (reference sequence).